This passage covers 31 T cell receptor beta chains from one sample sequenced in a study of cytomegalovirus exposure and HLA in healthy donors. PCR was performed using 60 Vbeta and 13 Jbeta primers. Generated by immunoSEQ multiplex PCR, the TCRdb table keeps only in-frame clones and is missing some. The sample carries some 95,000 clones, 65% to 80% recorded once. Sequenced material: PBMCs. These TCRs come from a woman aged 18-29 years in good health and CMV-seropositive.

With regard to this clone: Other DNA sequences within the sample encode an identical CDR3. The gene calls are TRBV6-4 and TRBJ1-1; 11 bases line up with TRBD1. After removal of 2 bases from V and 4 bases from J, the junction contained 0 bases not matched to a gene. Germline CDR1 reads MRHNA; CDR2 reads SNTAGT. The CDR3 spans 14 residues. The CDR3 loop reads CASSDGTGGTEAFF. As DNA, the CDR3 is TGTGCCAGCAGTGACGGGACAGGGGGCACTGAAGCTTTCTTT.

The V call is TRBV20-1, the J call TRBJ2-5, with 11 bases fitting TRBD2. The CDR3 is 11 residues long. Germline values: CDR1 DFQATT, CDR2 SNEGSKA (reference sequence). CDR3 coding DNA: TGCCTGGGGACTAGCGGTGTGACCCAGTACTTC. Its translation: CLGTSGVTQYF.

The V and J genes are TRBV4-3 and TRBJ2-1; 8 bases match TRBD1. Looked up from germline, CDR1 is LGHNA and CDR2 is YSLEER. The CDR3 sequence is 18 residues long. V trimming: 1 base; J trimming: 3 bases; junction bases outside the gene matches: 11. The DNA of the CDR3 is TGCGCCAGCAGCCAAGCTTCCTACCAGGGGGCTGACTACAATGAGCAGTTCTTC. Its translation is CASSQASYQGADYNEQFF.

This clone was counted between two and nine times. The chain combines TRBV11-2 with TRBJ2-7; D may be TRBD1 (5 bases). In germline, CDR1 is SGHAT, CDR2 FQNNGV. The CDR3 runs 11 residues. The V and J ends lost 8 bases and 2 bases respectively, with 7 bases between them. CDR3 amino acids: CASGAAYEQYF. CDR3 DNA: TGTGCCAGCGGGGCGGCCTACGAGCAGTACTTC.

This clone was seen more than once but under ten times. CDR3 region: CASSQAGGSADTQYF. The CDR3 nucleotides read TGCGCCAGCAGCCAAGCTGGGGGGAGTGCAGATACGCAGTATTTT. V gene TRBV4-1 combines with J gene TRBJ2-3; perhaps TRBD2 as D (6 bases). With 1 base removed from V and 4 bases from J, the gap between germline ends came to 12 bases. Germline values: CDR1 MGHRA, CDR2 YSYEKL. The CDR3 totals 15 residues.

The V and J genes are TRBV7-2 and TRBJ1-2; 7 bases agree with TRBD1. CDR3 length equals 18 residues. V shed 0 bases and J 0 bases; nucleotides not matched to a gene: 10. Germline lookup yields CDR1 SGHTA and CDR2 FQGNSA. The CDR3 protein is CASSLAQTGVRANYGYTF. DNA of the CDR3: TGTGCCAGCAGCTTAGCCCAAACAGGGGTGAGGGCTAACTATGGCTACACCTTC.

The chain joins TRBV18 to TRBJ2-5, with TRBD2 as a possible D gene (5 bases). Per the germline V gene, CDR1 is KGHSH and CDR2 is LQKENI. The V and J ends lost 3 bases and 5 bases respectively, with 16 bases between them. This CDR3 has 15 residues. The CDR3 DNA sequence: TGTGCCAGCTCACCGAACGGGATGGGCTCTGAGACCCAGTACTTC. Its translation: CASSPNGMGSETQYF.

V gene TRBV15 combines with J gene TRBJ1-1; D not certain. CDR1 LNHNV and CDR2 YYDKDF come from the germline V gene (reference sequence). This CDR3 contains 13 residues. V lost 6 bases and J lost 1, with 9 bases in between. The CDR3 bases are TGTGCCACCAGTGAGTTAACGAACACTGAAGCTTTCTTT. Its protein is CATSELTNTEAFF.

The CDR3 DNA is TGTGCCAGCAGTCCCCGGGGGAGCACCTACGAGCAGTACTTC. It codes for CASSPRGSTYEQYF. The chain has TRBV27 and TRBJ2-7; weak D call: TRBD2 (6 bases). Germline lookup yields CDR1 MNHEY and CDR2 SMNVEV (reference sequence). Trimming removed 5 bases at V and 2 bases at J, with 13 bases between. CDR3 length equals 14 residues.

The rearrangement joins TRBV5-1 to TRBJ2-7; 9 bases fit TRBD1. With V trimmed by 4 bases and J by 6 bases, 11 bases remained unmatched. Germline loops: CDR1 SGHRS, CDR2 YFSETQ. CDR3 length equals 15 residues. The CDR3 region is CASSRRGTGSGEQYF. In nucleotides, the CDR3 is TGCGCCAGCAGCCGGAGAGGGACAGGGTCTGGCGAGCAGTACTTC.

This rearrangement joins TRBV5-4 to TRBJ2-7; TRBD2 matches at 12 bases. This CDR3 spans 15 amino acids. The ends lost 2 bases at V and 5 bases at J; junction bases unmatched: 5. CDR1 is SGHNT and CDR2 is YYREEE in the germline V gene (reference sequence). The chain's CDR3 is CASSFKTSGSHEQYF. As DNA, the CDR3 is TGTGCCAGCAGCTTTAAGACTAGCGGGAGCCACGAGCAGTACTTC.

This chain uses TRBV11-3 with TRBJ1-1; D is uncertain. The germline V and J ends were trimmed by 3 bases and 1 base, with 6 bases remaining between them. This CDR3 comprises 13 residues. Germline V gene lookup returns CDR1 SGHNT and CDR2 YENEEA. The chain's CDR3 is CASSLRENTEAFF. CDR3 in DNA: TGTGCCAGCAGCTTGAGGGAGAACACTGAAGCTTTCTTT. Full variable domain (rest looked up from reference TRBV11-3 and TRBJ1-1): EAGVVQSPRYKIIEKKQPVAFWCNPISGHNTLYWYLQNLGQGPELLIRYENEEAVDDSQLPKDRFSAERLKGVDSTLKIQPAELGDSAVYLCASSLRENTEAFFGQGTRLTVV.

CDR3 nucleotide sequence: TGTGCCAGCAGAAAAAGCGGCGGCGGGACTAATGAAAAACTGTTTTTT. Its protein is CASRKSGGGTNEKLFF. V gene TRBV7-9 combines with J gene TRBJ1-4; no clear D. The length of the CDR3 is 16 residues. Trimming cost V 6 bases and J 2 bases, with 16 bases left between them. Germline lookup yields CDR1 SEHNR and CDR2 FQNEAQ (reference sequence).

The gene calls are TRBV6-1 and TRBJ2-2; D gene unclear. Germline loops: CDR1 MNHNS, CDR2 SASEGT. V lost 5 bases to trimming and J lost 6 bases, with 13 bases between them. CDR3 length: 14 amino acids. The CDR3, as DNA: TGTGCCAGCAGTCCTCGACTGTACCCCGGGGAGCTGTTTTTT. Translation: CASSPRLYPGELFF.

The J gene is TRBJ1-2, the V gene TRBV6-6; TRBD1 matches 8 bases. Germline CDR1 is MNHNY and CDR2 is SVGAGI (reference sequence). With V trimmed by 2 bases and J by 4 bases, 6 bases remained unmatched. This CDR3 region has 15 residues. The CDR3 protein is CASSYAGQGGYGYTF. Here the CDR3 DNA reads TGTGCCAGCAGTTACGCCGGACAGGGAGGCTATGGCTACACCTTC.

The J gene is TRBJ2-1, the V gene TRBV4-2; 7 bases agree with TRBD2. V dropped 0 bases and J dropped 5; count of bases not matched to a gene: 7. This CDR3 has 16 amino acids. Germline V gene sequence: CDR1 LGHNA, CDR2 YNFKEQ. CDR3 sequence (DNA): TGTGCCAGCAGCCAAGAGTGGTGGGGAGGGGACAATGAGCAGTTCTTC. Its protein is CASSQEWWGGDNEQFF.

The chain couples TRBV4-1 to TRBJ2-2; D gene uncertain. This CDR3 region has 13 residues. V dropped 0 bases and J dropped 7 bases, with 6 bases sitting between them. Germline CDR1 and CDR2: MGHRA and YSYEKL. DNA of the CDR3: TGCGCCAGCAGCCAAGACCGGGTCGGGGAGCTGTTTTTT. This gives the protein CASSQDRVGELFF.

The V gene is TRBV7-9, the J gene TRBJ1-4; TRBD1 matches at 8 bases. The germline V gene encodes CDR1 SEHNR and CDR2 FQNEAQ (reference sequence). This CDR3 region has 13 residues. V lost 5 bases to trimming and J lost 7 bases; unmatched junction nucleotides: 3. CDR3 in DNA: TGTGCCAGCAGCCCCGGACAGGGTGAAAAACTGTTTTTT. Translating gives CASSPGQGEKLFF.

The chain employs TRBV6-5 and TRBJ2-3, with D unresolved. CDR1 MNHEY and CDR2 SVGAGI come from the germline V gene. V shed 0 bases and J shed 5 bases, with 9 bases lying between them. The CDR3 totals 14 residues. This CDR3 reads CASSYSKPKDTQYF. In DNA form, the CDR3 reads TGTGCCAGCAGTTACTCGAAGCCTAAAGATACGCAGTATTTT.

A single count supports this clone. Here the CDR3 DNA reads TGTGCCAGTAACCGGCGGGAACCGAACACTGAAGCTTTCTTT. This sequence encodes CASNRREPNTEAFF. This chain uses TRBV19 with TRBJ1-1; unclear D gene. The CDR3 covers 14 residues. The germline CDR1 and CDR2 sequences are LNHDA and SQIVND (reference sequence). V lost 7 bases and J lost 1, with 13 bases in between.

The chain recombines TRBV19 with TRBJ2-3; TRBD2 aligns across 10 bases. The CDR3 is 14 amino acids. Trimming removed 6 bases from V and 4 bases from J; junction bases left unmatched: 4. Germline lookup yields CDR1 LNHDA and CDR2 SQIVND (reference sequence). The CDR3 spells CASRSGGAPDTQYF. CDR3 coding DNA: TGTGCCAGTAGAAGCGGGGGGGCCCCAGATACGCAGTATTTT.

The chain uses TRBV10-2 and TRBJ2-1, with 7 bases aligning to TRBD1. CDR3 length equals 15 residues. V was clipped by 6 bases and J by 12 bases; unmatched bases: 17. The germline V gene has CDR1 WSHSY and CDR2 SAAADI. The CDR3 DNA reads as TGCGCCAGCAGCCTATCAACGACAGGGTTCGGGTCGCAGTTCTTC. Translation gives CASSLSTTGFGSQFF.

The chain's CDR3 is CASSLNSGSYNEQFF. The CDR3 DNA sequence: TGTGCCAGCAGCCTAAATAGCGGCTCCTACAATGAGCAGTTCTTC. The rearrangement uses TRBV4-2 and TRBJ2-1; TRBD2 is a possible D gene (6 bases). Germline V gives CDR1 LGHNA, CDR2 YNFKEQ. The CDR3 has 15 residues. Between the trimmed V and J ends, which lost 4 bases and 0 bases, there was a span of 10 bases.

Only a few counts were recorded for this clone. The V gene is TRBV5-1, the J gene TRBJ2-2, with D unresolved. The CDR3 is 13 amino acids. V lost 0 bases to trimming and J lost 4 bases, with 4 bases between them. Germline assignment: CDR1 SGHRS and CDR2 YFSETQ. CDR3 in amino acids: CASSLVVTGELFF. CDR3 in DNA: TGCGCCAGCAGCTTGGTAGTCACCGGGGAGCTGTTTTTT.

This clone was seen a handful of times. The chain couples TRBV5-1 to TRBJ1-1, with 8 bases identical to TRBD1. Germline V lookup: CDR1 SGHRS, CDR2 YFSETQ. Trimming at V came to 0 bases and at J to 5 bases, leaving 3 bases not matched to a gene. The CDR3 contains 14 residues. The CDR3 sequence: CASSLGQGRTEAFF. The DNA of the CDR3 is TGCGCCAGCAGCTTGGGACAGGGGAGGACTGAAGCTTTCTTT.

This chain uses TRBV27 with TRBJ2-1; 8 positions agree with TRBD1. The germline V gene has CDR1 MNHEY and CDR2 SMNVEV (reference sequence). V lost 4 bases, J lost 1 base, and 15 bases stayed unmatched. There are 19 residues in the CDR3. CDR3 loop: CASSSRGRDRNRSYNEQFF. Written as DNA, the CDR3 is TGTGCCAGCAGTTCTAGAGGCCGGGACAGGAATAGATCCTACAATGAGCAGTTCTTC.

This clone was observed a handful of times. The chain couples TRBV6-4 to TRBJ2-7; a possible D gene is TRBD2 (7 bases). CDR1 is MRHNA and CDR2 is SNTAGT in the germline V gene. The CDR3 runs 14 residues. The V end lost 7 bases, the J end lost 3 bases, and 16 bases lay between the germline ends. The CDR3 DNA follows: TGTGCCAGCAATCAAGGGGGGGGGCACTACGAGCAGTACTTC. Amino acids: CASNQGGGHYEQYF.

Points on this clone: A junction boundary mismatches the germline segment, possibly from a read error. The chain employs TRBV7-9 and TRBJ2-7; a possible D gene is TRBD2 (7 bases). The CDR3 runs 19 residues. From germline, CDR1 is SEHNR and CDR2 FQNEAQ (reference sequence). The CDR3 protein is CSSSSVRWGGGGSIYEQYF. CDR3 nucleotides: TGTTCCAGCAGCTCCGTCCGTTGGGGTGGGGGGGGCTCCATCTACGAGCAGTACTTC.

This clone appeared a single time. The chain combines TRBV5-6 with TRBJ1-3; unclear D gene. This CDR3 has 16 residues. Between the trimmed V and J ends, which lost 5 bases and 0 bases, there was a span of 15 bases. The germline V gene encodes CDR1 SGHDT and CDR2 YYEEEE. The CDR3 DNA reads as TGTGCCAGCAGTTCTGGACTGCTGAGCTCTGGAAACACCATATATTTT. Residues: CASSSGLLSSGNTIYF.

The V and J genes are TRBV7-2 and TRBJ1-4; 9 nucleotides align to TRBD1. The CDR3 has 14 residues. After removal of 4 bases from V and 8 bases from J, the junction contained 5 bases not matched to a gene. Germline V gives CDR1 SGHTA, CDR2 FQGNSA. CDR3 region: CASSSTGGGEKLFF. CDR3 nucleotides: TGTGCCAGCAGCTCGACAGGGGGTGGAGAAAAACTGTTTTTT.

This clone was found once. V and J are TRBV11-2 and TRBJ1-6; D is uncertain. This CDR3 comprises 13 residues. The V gene's germline CDR1 is SGHAT and CDR2 FQNNGV. V lost 3 bases, J lost 7 bases, and 7 bases lay in between. Written as DNA, the CDR3 is TGTGCCAGCAGCTTCTGGGAGAATTCACCCCTCCACTTT. Translation: CASSFWENSPLHF. The full variable domain, completed using reference TRBV11-2 and TRBJ1-6, is EAGVAQSPRYKIIEKRQSVAFWCNPISGHATLYWYQQILGQGPKLLIQFQNNGVVDDSQLPKDRFSAERLKGVDSTLKIQPAKLEDSAVYLCASSFWENSPLHFGNGTRLTVT.